The rows below give T cell receptor beta chains drawn from one sample of a study of shared clonotypes between healthy human individuals. The table came from immunoSEQ multiplex PCR; TCRdb's copy has only in-frame clones and leaves some out. The table includes 2 million to 2.5 million clones, roughly 93% detected once. The sample consisted of naive CD4+ T cells from PBMCs. These receptor sequences come from a man aged 18 to 29 in good health. Some clones in this sample may be carry-over from other donors' samples. CDR3s include the opening cysteine and the closing phenylalanine or tryptophan. D genes are given only for firm matches. Size is stated for part of the rows, as once, few or many counts, or as a class when the clone is expanded.

d_call clone_size j_call v_call cdr3_nt cdr3_aa
- - TRBJ1-1 TRBV5-6 TGTGCCAGCAGCTTGTCGGGGGCCGTGACAGCTTTCTTT CASSLSGAVTAFF
- - TRBJ2-3 TRBV5-4 TGTGCCAGCAGCTCCCCCCGAAGAGAGTATACGCAGTATTTT CASSSPRREYTQYF
TRBD1 - TRBJ2-7 TRBV5-1 TGCGCCAGCAGCCCGGGACAGCTCGAGCAGTACTTC CASSPGQLEQYF
- - TRBJ2-1 TRBV9 TGTGCCAGCAGAGGGGACCCCTACAATGAGCAGTTCTTC CASRGDPYNEQFF
- - TRBJ2-5 TRBV9 TGTGCCAGCAGCGTAGGGACACCGGGTGGGGTGGAGACCCAGTACTTC CASSVGTPGGVETQYF
- - TRBJ2-1 TRBV29-1 TGCAGCGGTAGGGGGAGGTTAGGTAACAATGAGCAGTTCTTC CSGRGRLGNNEQFF
TRBD1 - TRBJ1-2 TRBV5-1 TGCGCCAGCAGCACGGGGGACAGGGAAAACTATGGCTACACCTTC CASSTGDRENYGYTF
TRBD2 - TRBJ2-7 TRBV28 TGTGCCAGCAGTGAGGCTAGCGGGAGGGCATACTACGAGCAGTACTTC CASSEASGRAYYEQYF
TRBD1 - TRBJ1-6 TRBV9 TGTGCCAGCAGCGAGCAGCCAGCCGGGACAGTGGAGAATTTT CASSEQPAGTVENF
- - TRBJ2-7 TRBV7-9 TGTGCCAGCAGCTTAATTGAAACCACCTACGAGCAGTACTTC CASSLIETTYEQYF
- - TRBJ2-1 TRBV6-1 TGTGCCAGCAGCGGGGGGCTGGTCGGGGAGCAGTTCTTC CASSGGLVGEQFF
TRBD2 - TRBJ2-3 TRBV9 TGTGCCAGCAGCGTAACCAGCGGGAGCGCAGATACGCAGTATTTT CASSVTSGSADTQYF
TRBD1 - TRBJ1-2 TRBV7-2 TGTGCCAGCAGCTTACGGGACAGTGGATATGGCTACACCTTC CASSLRDSGYGYTF
TRBD2 - TRBJ2-7 TRBV27 TGTGCCAGCAGTTTTATCCTGGGGACTAGTTACGAGCAGTACTTC CASSFILGTSYEQYF
- - TRBJ1-5 TRBV11-3 TGTGCCAGCAGCTTATGTTTCGGCAATCAGCCCCAGCATTTT CASSLCFGNQPQHF
- - TRBJ2-7 TRBV19 TGTGCCAGTAGTGCTTGGGGCCGATCCTACGAGCAGTACTTC CASSAWGRSYEQYF
TRBD2 once TRBJ2-1 TRBV6-1 TGTGCCAGCAACAGACTAGCTTGGGATGAGCAGTTCTTC CASNRLAWDEQFF
TRBD1 - TRBJ1-1 TRBV9 TGTGCCAGCAGCGTAACAGGGGGGAACACTGAAGCTTTCTTT CASSVTGGNTEAFF
- - TRBJ1-2 TRBV5-6 TGTGCCAGCAGCTTACCCGAGACAGGCTTACACTATGGCTACACCTTC CASSLPETGLHYGYTF
- - TRBJ1-1 TRBV10-3 TGTGCCATCAGGGGGGACATGGCACAAGCTTTCTTT CAIRGDMAQAFF
TRBD1 once TRBJ1-2 TRBV19 TGTGCCAGTAGTATCAGGGACAGGGGGCAGTTGTATGGCTACACCTTC CASSIRDRGQLYGYTF
- - TRBJ1-1 TRBV7-2 TGTGCCAGCAGCTTAGCGTACGGGAGGACCACTGAAGCTTTCTTT CASSLAYGRTTEAFF
TRBD2 once TRBJ2-7 TRBV4-1 TGCGCCAGCAGCCAAGATGGGGGGACTAGAGTCTACGAGCAGTACTTC CASSQDGGTRVYEQYF
- - TRBJ2-3 TRBV2 TGTGCCAGCAGTGTAGTCGACCAGCCGGGTACGCAGTATTTT CASSVVDQPGTQYF
TRBD1 - TRBJ2-7 TRBV6-5 TGTGCCAGCAGCAGGGGGACAGGGAGGTACGAGCAGTACTTC CASSRGTGRYEQYF
- few TRBJ1-5 TRBV6-1 TGTGCCACGTGCCGGGAGCGGGGTCAGCCCCAGCATTTT CATCRERGQPQHF
- - TRBJ2-7 TRBV11-1 TGTGCCAGCAGCTTTGGGCGAGCGGGCCAACTCGACGAGCAGTACTTC CASSFGRAGQLDEQYF
- - TRBJ2-5 TRBV6-6 TGTGCCAGCAGTTACTCAAGACAGGAAGAGACCCAGTACTTC CASSYSRQEETQYF
- - TRBJ1-2 TRBV6-5 TGTGCCAGCAAGGTCGTCGGGAATAACTATGGCTACACCTTC CASKVVGNNYGYTF
- - TRBJ1-1 TRBV2 TGTGCCAGCAGTTCACAGGGAAGCACTGAAGCTTTCTTT CASSSQGSTEAFF
TRBD1 - TRBJ1-2 TRBV28 TGTGCCAGCAGTTTTCTTGGGACAGGGAACTATGGCTACACCTTC CASSFLGTGNYGYTF
- - TRBJ2-7 TRBV21-1 TGTGCCAGCAGCACCCAGAGAATTCCCTACGAGCAGTACTTC CASSTQRIPYEQYF
- - TRBJ2-1 TRBV28 TGTGCCAGCAGTTTGCGGAGGTACAATGAGCAGTTCTTC CASSLRRYNEQFF
- - TRBJ2-2 TRBV28 TGTGCCAGCAGTTCCCCTCAGGGGAGGAACGGGGAGCTGTTTTTT CASSSPQGRNGELFF
- - TRBJ2-7 TRBV25-1 TGTGCCAGCAGTGATCCTCACGCTAGAGGGACGAACGAGCAGTACTTC CASSDPHARGTNEQYF
TRBD1 - TRBJ1-2 TRBV27 TGTGCCAGCAGCCGGACAGGGGGCGCGTACTATGGCTACACCTTC CASSRTGGAYYGYTF
TRBD1 - TRBJ2-5 TRBV11-3 TGTGCCAGCAGCTCTACAGGGGAAGAGACCCAGTACTTC CASSSTGEETQYF
- - TRBJ2-7 TRBV7-9 TGTGCCAGCAGCTACCTCTGGGGGCCCCACTCCTACGAGCAGTACTTC CASSYLWGPHSYEQYF
- - TRBJ2-6 TRBV19 TGTGCCAGTAGCTATCCGGCCAGGGATGGGGCCAACGTCCTGACTTTC CASSYPARDGANVLTF
- - TRBJ1-2 TRBV2 TGTGCCAGCACTTGGACGGCTGGCGGTGGCTACACCTTC CASTWTAGGGYTF
TRBD2 - TRBJ2-1 TRBV5-1 TGCGCCAGCAGCTTTACCAGCGGGGGTACCTACAATGAGCAGTTCTTC CASSFTSGGTYNEQFF
TRBD2 - TRBJ2-5 TRBV29-1 TGCAGCGTTGCCTTAGCGGGAGAGACCCAGTACTTC CSVALAGETQYF
- - TRBJ2-7 TRBV6-6 TGTGCCAGCAGTTTGCGACAAGAAGTCCCTTACGAGCAGTACTTC CASSLRQEVPYEQYF
TRBD1 once TRBJ1-5 TRBV27 TGTGCCACCACGACAGGGAGTCAGCCCCAGCATTTT CATTTGSQPQHF
TRBD1 - TRBJ1-5 TRBV18 TGTGCCAGCTCACGGGGACAGGCTGAGAATCAGCCCCAGCATTTT CASSRGQAENQPQHF
- - TRBJ2-1 TRBV7-6 TGTGCCAGCAGCTTAGCGGAAGACAATGAGCAGTTCTTC CASSLAEDNEQFF